This entry lists 20 T cell receptor beta chains sequenced from one sample in a study of T cells in localized non-small cell lung cancer. Assay used: immunoSEQ multiplex PCR; TCRdb lists only in-frame clones, some missing. The sample consists of about 74,000 clones, about 81% of them appearing once. This sample comprised peripheral blood, obtained before any cancer treatment. These receptor sequences come from a female donor older than 55 with stage I lung adenocarcinoma.

The gene calls are TRBV5-1 and TRBJ2-1; 11 nucleotides align to TRBD2. The CDR3 spans 17 residues. V trimming: 4 bases; J trimming: 7 bases; junction bases outside the gene matches: 13. Germline V lookup: CDR1 SGHRS, CDR2 YFSETQ. The CDR3 nucleotides are TGCGCCAGCAGCGTGGCAACTAGCGGGAGCGGTCTGAATGAGCAGTTCTTC. As protein: CASSVATSGSGLNEQFF.

The chain links TRBV5-1 to TRBJ2-3; no definite D call. Germline V gene lookup returns CDR1 SGHRS and CDR2 YFSETQ. The CDR3 loop spans 16 amino acids. V lost 0 bases, J lost 1 base, and 12 bases lay in between. CDR3 sequence reads: CASSLGPNLGTDTQYF. The DNA for the CDR3 is TGCGCCAGCAGCTTGGGACCTAACCTCGGCACAGATACGCAGTATTTT.

The V call is TRBV5-6, the J call TRBJ2-2; D is possibly TRBD1 or TRBD2 (5 bases each). The length of the CDR3 is 16 residues. V was clipped by 4 bases and J by 7 bases, with 20 bases between them. Germline-derived CDR1 and CDR2 are SGHDT and YYEEEE. CDR3 coding DNA: TGTGCCAGCAGCAGTTCCGGGACCCCACTCAGCGGGGAGCTGTTTTTT. It specifies CASSSSGTPLSGELFF.

A single count supports this clone. The V gene is TRBV11-2, the J gene TRBJ2-1; 8 bases are a match to TRBD2. CDR1 is SGHAT and CDR2 is FQNNGV in the germline V gene. V lost 2 bases and J lost 5; bases outside the gene matches: 8. The CDR3 length is 16 residues. In nucleotides, the CDR3 is TGTGCCAGCAGCTTAAGGCGGGAGGAAAGGGACAATGAGCAGTTCTTC. Translating it yields CASSLRREERDNEQFF.

This clone has more than one count but fewer than ten. J is TRBJ2-5 and V is TRBV11-3; 8 bases map to TRBD1. CDR3 length: 15 amino acids. Germline CDR1 SGHNT, CDR2 YENEEA. V gave up 4 bases and J gave up 2 bases; unmatched junction bases: 6. CDR3 protein: CASSSRQGIQETQYF. Written as DNA, the CDR3 is TGTGCCAGCAGCTCGAGACAGGGGATTCAAGAGACCCAGTACTTC.

This sequence joins TRBV27 and TRBJ1-1; D is undetermined. Germline V lookup: CDR1 MNHEY, CDR2 SMNVEV (reference sequence). Trimming shortened V by 2 bases and J by 1 base, and 8 bases separated the two germline ends. The CDR3 extends over 14 amino acids. The DNA for the CDR3 is TGTGCCAGCAGTTTAGGGTGGGGGAACACTGAAGCTTTCTTT. Translating gives CASSLGWGNTEAFF.

V and J are TRBV7-9 and TRBJ2-7, with TRBD1 matching over 10 bases. Trimming cost V 4 bases and J 3 bases; bases outside gene matches: 3. The CDR3 length is 14 residues. Per germline, CDR1 SEHNR and CDR2 FQNEAQ (reference sequence). The CDR3 loop reads CASSSRTGGYEQYF. In DNA, the CDR3 is TGTGCCAGCAGCTCGAGGACAGGGGGCTACGAGCAGTACTTC.

This clone was seen just once. This sequence joins TRBV19 and TRBJ2-5; possibly TRBD2 for D (6 bases). This CDR3 contains 15 residues. Germline lookup yields CDR1 LNHDA and CDR2 SQIVND (reference sequence). V was clipped by 1 base and J by 4 bases, with 13 bases between them. The CDR3 bases are TGTGCCAGTAGTATAGGACAGCGGGCATTAGAGACCCAGTACTTC. Its translation is CASSIGQRALETQYF. Filled out from reference TRBV19 and TRBJ2-5, the complete variable domain reads DGGITQSPKYLFRKEGQNVTLSCEQNLNHDAMYWYRQDPGQGLRLIYYSQIVNDFQKGDIAEGYSVSREKKESFPLTVTSAQKNPTAFYLCASSIGQRALETQYFGPGTRLLVL.

In this sample, this clone turned up a few times. The V gene is TRBV6-6, the J gene TRBJ2-7; 8 nucleotides line up with TRBD2. CDR3 length: 15 residues. The germline V gene has CDR1 MNHNY and CDR2 SVGAGI (reference sequence). V trimming: 3 bases; J trimming: 0 bases; junction bases outside the gene matches: 4. The CDR3 nucleotides read TGTGCCAGCAGTTATCCGGGGGGGGGCTCCTACGAGCAGTACTTC. Its protein is CASSYPGGGSYEQYF.

V usage is TRBV19 and J usage is TRBJ2-4; TRBD1 matches 8 bases. The CDR3 sequence is 15 residues long. The junction had 6 bases not matched to a gene; V was cut back by 4 bases and J by 4 bases. Per the germline V gene, CDR1 is LNHDA and CDR2 is SQIVND (reference sequence). The CDR3 DNA sequence: TGTGCCAGTAGTACCGCAGGGGGCTGGAAAAACATTCAGTACTTC. It yields the protein CASSTAGGWKNIQYF.

This clone was seen a single time. This chain joins TRBV27 and TRBJ2-3; 11 bases agree with TRBD2. V shed 0 bases, J shed 0 bases, and the junction held 5 bases outside the gene matches. This CDR3 has 18 amino acids. Germline values: CDR1 MNHEY, CDR2 SMNVEV (reference sequence). The CDR3 DNA sequence: TGTGCCAGCAGTTTATCGGAGGGACTAGCGGCAAGCACAGATACGCAGTATTTT. This gives the protein CASSLSEGLAASTDTQYF.

This clone was seen a few times. CDR3 coding DNA: TGTGCCAGCAGCTCAAACAGGGCCGCCTACGAGCAGTACTTC. This codes for CASSSNRAAYEQYF. V gene TRBV7-2 combines with J gene TRBJ2-7, with a weak D call TRBD1 (6 bases). Germline V gene data show CDR1 as SGHTA and CDR2 as FQGNSA. The CDR3 totals 14 residues. V dropped 4 bases and J dropped 2 bases, with 12 bases sitting between them.

The chain is built from TRBV6-5 and TRBJ2-2; unclear D gene. Germline CDR1 MNHEY, CDR2 SVGAGI. The ends were cut back, 6 bases at V and 6 bases at J, with 14 bases in the middle. The CDR3 runs to 14 residues. CDR3 amino acids: CASRRAGDSGELFF. The CDR3 bases are TGTGCCAGCAGAAGGGCCGGCGATTCCGGGGAGCTGTTTTTT.

V usage is TRBV5-1 and J usage is TRBJ2-6, with a weak D call TRBD1 (5 bases). V dropped 0 bases and J dropped 2 bases, with 18 bases sitting between them. The germline CDR1 and CDR2 sequences are SGHRS and YFSETQ. This CDR3 spans 19 amino acids. The CDR3 region is CASSLGLGRDSAGANVLTF. Here the CDR3 DNA reads TGCGCCAGCAGCTTGGGCCTGGGCAGGGATTCGGCTGGGGCCAACGTCCTGACTTTC.

V is TRBV5-1 and J is TRBJ2-1; 14 nucleotides line up with TRBD2. The CDR3 contains 17 residues. J was trimmed by 8 bases and V by 4 bases; bases with no gene match: 11. Looked up from germline, CDR1 is SGHRS and CDR2 is YFSETQ. The CDR3 loop reads CASSPMTGTSGSYEQFF. The CDR3 region has the DNA TGCGCCAGCAGCCCAATGACCGGGACTAGCGGGAGTTATGAGCAGTTCTTC.

The CDR3, as DNA: TGTGCCAGCAGCTTAGCGTTGGCAGGGAACAATTCACCCCTCCACTTT. This encodes CASSLALAGNNSPLHF. The V call is TRBV7-2, the J call TRBJ1-6; tentatively, D is TRBD1 (5 bases). Trimming cost V 0 bases and J 7 bases, with 13 bases left between them. CDR1 is SGHTA and CDR2 is FQGNSA in the germline V gene. CDR3 length: 16 residues. Full variable domain (missing parts from reference TRBV7-2 and TRBJ1-6): GAGVSQSPSNKVTEKGKDVELRCDPISGHTALYWYRQSLGQGLEFLIYFQGNSAPDKSGLPSDRFSAERTGGSVSTLTIQRTQQEDSAVYLCASSLALAGNNSPLHFGNGTRLTVT.

The CDR3 nucleotides read TGTGCCAGCAGCTTAGGACAGGGGGAGACCCAGTACTTC. Translated, it gives CASSLGQGETQYF. V is TRBV7-9 and J is TRBJ2-5, with 8 bases fitting TRBD1. CDR1 and CDR2 (germline): SEHNR, FQNEAQ (reference sequence). V was pared by 1 base and J by 5 bases, with 0 bases of the junction left unmatched. This CDR3 has 13 amino acids.

V and J are TRBV5-1 and TRBJ2-1, with TRBD2 matching 7 bases. The CDR3 consists of 14 residues. J was trimmed by 6 bases and V by 3 bases; bases with no gene match: 6. Germline V gene data show CDR1 as SGHRS and CDR2 as YFSETQ. In nucleotides, the CDR3 is TGCGCCAGCAGCTCCGGGGAGCGGGGCAATGAGCAGTTCTTC. This gives the protein CASSSGERGNEQFF.

This clone was seen a handful of times. As DNA, the CDR3 is TGCGCCAGCAGCTCGCTAGGACAGAATAGTTACACTGAAGCTTTCTTT. Protein: CASSSLGQNSYTEAFF. This rearrangement joins TRBV5-1 to TRBJ1-1; the D gene is possibly TRBD1 (6 bases). The CDR3 is made up of 16 amino acids. The ends were cut back, 3 bases at V and 3 bases at J, with 18 bases in the middle. The germline gives CDR1 SGHRS, CDR2 YFSETQ. Together with reference TRBV5-1 and TRBJ1-1, the CDR3 gives the full variable domain: KAGVTQTPRYLIKTRGQQVTLSCSPISGHRSVSWYQQTPGQGLQFLFEYFSETQRNKGNFPGRFSGRQFSNSRSEMNVSTLELGDSALYLCASSSLGQNSYTEAFFGQGTRLTVV.

This clone appeared once. The V call is TRBV28, the J call TRBJ1-4; D is undetermined. Trimming removed 10 bases at V and 5 bases at J, with 14 bases between. The CDR3 sequence is 13 residues long. CDR1 is MDHEN and CDR2 is SYDVKM in the germline V gene. CDR3 sequence reads: CATLRHGNEKLFF. In nucleotides, the CDR3 is TGTGCCACCCTACGGCACGGGAATGAAAAACTGTTTTTT.